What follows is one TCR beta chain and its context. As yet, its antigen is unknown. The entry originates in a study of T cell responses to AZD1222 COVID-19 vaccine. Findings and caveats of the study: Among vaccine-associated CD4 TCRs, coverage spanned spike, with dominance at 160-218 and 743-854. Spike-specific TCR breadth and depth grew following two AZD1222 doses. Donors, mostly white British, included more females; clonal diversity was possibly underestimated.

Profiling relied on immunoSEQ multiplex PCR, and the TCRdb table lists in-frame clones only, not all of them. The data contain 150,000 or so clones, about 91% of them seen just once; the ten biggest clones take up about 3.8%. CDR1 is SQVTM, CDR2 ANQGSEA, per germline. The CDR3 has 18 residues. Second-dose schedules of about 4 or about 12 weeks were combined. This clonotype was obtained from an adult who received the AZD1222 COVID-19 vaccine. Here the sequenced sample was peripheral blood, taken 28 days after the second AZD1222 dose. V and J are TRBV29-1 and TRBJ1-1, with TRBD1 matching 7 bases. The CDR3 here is CSTRGDRVTHAHNTEAFF. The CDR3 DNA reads TGCAGTACTCGTGGGGACAGAGTCACGCACGCACATAACACTGAAGCTTTCTTT.